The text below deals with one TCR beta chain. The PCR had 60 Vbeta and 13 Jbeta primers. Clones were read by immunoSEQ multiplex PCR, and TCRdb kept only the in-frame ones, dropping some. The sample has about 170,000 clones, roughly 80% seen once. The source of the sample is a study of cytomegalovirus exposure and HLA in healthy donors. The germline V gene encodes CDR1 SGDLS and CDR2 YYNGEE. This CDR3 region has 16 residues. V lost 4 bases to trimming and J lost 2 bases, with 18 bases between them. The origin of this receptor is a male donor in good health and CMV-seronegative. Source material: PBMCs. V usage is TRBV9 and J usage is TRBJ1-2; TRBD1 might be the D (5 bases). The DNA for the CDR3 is TGTGCCAGCAGCCCCCCCCAGGGCACACACAACTATGGCTACACCTTC. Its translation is CASSPPQGTHNYGYTF.